This TCR beta chain was profiled in a study of T cell responses to AZD1222 COVID-19 vaccine. Study overall: Researchers grouped second doses given at about 4 or about 12 weeks into one pool.

On this clone: Its antigen is not known.

The ends were cut back, 5 bases at V and 9 bases at J, with 14 bases in the middle. This CDR3 comprises 14 residues. Germline values: CDR1 MNHEY, CDR2 SVGAGI. Profiling relied on immunoSEQ multiplex PCR, and the TCRdb table lists in-frame clones only, not all of them. The table lists more than 85,000 clones, roughly 90% of them singletons. Study findings and constraints: Among those given AZD1222, only five or six were seropositive at baseline.

The specimen comprised peripheral blood, sampled on day 0 of AZD1222 vaccination. This chain uses TRBV6-5 with TRBJ1-6; a weak D match, TRBD1 (6 bases). The sequence was collected from an adult in good health. The CDR3: CASSTGTLGSPLHF. For the CDR3, the DNA is TGTGCCAGCAGTACCGGGACATTAGGTTCACCCCTCCACTTT.